The 28 T cell receptor beta chains listed next were all sequenced from one sample in a study of T cell repertoires in cytomegalovirus infection. Their specific antigens are unknown. MiXCR, run by TCRdb on the reads, gives a single entry per CDR3 protein. The table lists around 99,000 distinct CDR3 sequences, around 31% of them singletons. This specimen consisted of CD8+ T cells from cultured PBMCs, obtained from culture after CMV antigen stimulation. Every receptor here comes from a human donor in good health (CMV status not recorded). Some clones in this sample may be carry-over from other donors' samples.

V is TRBV7-9 and J is TRBJ2-1; possibly TRBD2 for D (5 bases). CDR1 is SEHNR, CDR2 FQNEAQ, per germline (reference sequence). Trimming cost V 1 base and J 7 bases, with 14 bases left between them. The CDR3 extends over 15 amino acids. CDR3 in DNA: TGTGCCAGCAGCTTAGTTTTCGGGGAACGGAATGAGCAGTTCTTC. Its protein product is CASSLVFGERNEQFF.

This clonotype was counted a few times. The chain links TRBV12-3 or TRBV12-4 to TRBJ1-5; maybe TRBD1 (5 bases). V lost 2 bases to trimming and J lost 4 bases, with 9 bases between them. The CDR3 has 14 residues. CDR3 in DNA: TGTGCCAGCAGTTTACAGGGTCCGAATCAGCCCCAGCATTTT. As protein: CASSLQGPNQPQHF.

CDR3 amino acids: CSATPGQGAWNEQFF. The CDR3 DNA is TGCAGTGCTACCCCGGGACAGGGGGCTTGGAATGAGCAGTTCTTC. The J gene is TRBJ2-1, the V gene TRBV20-1; 12 nucleotides agree with TRBD1. The V gene end was trimmed by 4 bases and the J gene end by 7 bases; junction bases not matched to a gene: 8. Germline V gene data show CDR1 as DFQATT and CDR2 as SNEGSKA (reference sequence). This CDR3 spans 15 amino acids.

This clonotype has a count of ten or more. This rearrangement joins TRBV19 to TRBJ2-1; 11 positions match TRBD2. J gave up 7 bases and V 7 bases, and 6 bases lay outside the gene matches. Looked up from germline, CDR1 is LNHDA and CDR2 is SQIVND (reference sequence). The CDR3 has 14 amino acids. CDR3 DNA sequence: TGTGCCAGTATGTTAGCGGGGGGGCTAAATGAGCAGTTCTTC. It yields the protein CASMLAGGLNEQFF.

The chain couples TRBV2 to TRBJ2-5; 11 bases agree with TRBD2. The CDR3 sequence is 16 residues long. V dropped 4 bases and J dropped 5; count of bases not matched to a gene: 9. The germline V gene encodes CDR1 SNHLY and CDR2 FYNNEI. The CDR3 bases are TGTGCCAGCAGTGGAGTAGCGGGGGGGCCAGGGGAGACCCAGTACTTC. Translating gives CASSGVAGGPGETQYF.

This clonotype was seen more than once but under ten times. V and J are TRBV5-6 and TRBJ2-1; no clear D gene. The CDR3 is made up of 12 amino acids. Trimming cost V 5 bases and J 9 bases, with 12 bases left between them. CDR1 and CDR2 (germline): SGHDT, YYEEEE. CDR3 amino acids: CASRTLSIEQFF. CDR3 coding DNA: TGTGCCAGCAGAACCCTAAGTATTGAGCAGTTCTTC.

This sequence joins TRBV2 and TRBJ2-7; 7 nucleotides agree with TRBD1. The germline V gene has CDR1 SNHLY and CDR2 FYNNEI. The CDR3 has 14 amino acids. The junction had 9 bases not matched to a gene; V was cut back by 4 bases and J by 6 bases. The CDR3 coding sequence is TGTGCCAGCAGTGGGAGACAGGGTTTTGGCGAGCAGTACTTC. Amino acid sequence: CASSGRQGFGEQYF.

J is TRBJ2-7 and V is TRBV12-3 or TRBV12-4, with a weak D call TRBD1 (6 bases). There are 14 residues in the CDR3. The ends were cut back, 4 bases at V and 3 bases at J, with 13 bases in the middle. The CDR3 here is CASSSGTLGYEQYF. The DNA for the CDR3 is TGTGCCAGCAGTTCCGGGACATTGGGCTACGAGCAGTACTTC.

This chain joins TRBV5-1 and TRBJ2-7; 8 nucleotides align to TRBD1. Germline CDR1 reads SGHRS; CDR2 reads YFSETQ. The CDR3 has 14 amino acids. Unmatched junction bases numbered 6, after V lost 4 bases and J lost 3 bases. CDR3 DNA: TGCGCCAGCAGCCGACAGGGGACCTTCTACGAGCAGTACTTC. Translation: CASSRQGTFYEQYF.

In DNA form, the CDR3 reads TGTGCCAGCAGCTTAAGGGCAGATAGCACAGATACGCAGTATTTT. Translation gives CASSLRADSTDTQYF. The chain combines TRBV7-6 with TRBJ2-3, with unresolved D. V was cut by 2 bases and J by 0 bases, with 9 bases left in between. Germline V gene sequence: CDR1 SGHVS, CDR2 FNYEAQ. The CDR3 sequence is 15 residues long.

This clonotype came up many times. This rearrangement joins TRBV5-4 to TRBJ1-4; possibly TRBD1 for D (5 bases). Trimming removed 6 bases from V and 0 bases from J, with 12 bases in between. Germline CDR1 is SGHNT and CDR2 is YYREEE (reference sequence). CDR3 size: 15 residues. CDR3 DNA sequence: TGTGCCAGCAAAAGATGGGGGGCAACTAATGAAAAACTGTTTTTT. Translated, it gives CASKRWGATNEKLFF.

This clonotype was recorded a few times. The CDR3 region has the DNA TGTGCCAGCGAACAGGGGTTTAGCACAGATACGCAGTATTTT. It translates to CASEQGFSTDTQYF. The chain uses TRBV19 and TRBJ2-3; 7 bases map to TRBD1. Germline V gene data show CDR1 as LNHDA and CDR2 as SQIVND (reference sequence). The ends lost 9 bases at V and 0 bases at J; junction bases unmatched: 6. The CDR3 consists of 14 residues.

The chain is built from TRBV19 and TRBJ2-7; D is possibly TRBD2 (5 bases). Per the germline V gene, CDR1 is LNHDA and CDR2 is SQIVND (reference sequence). Trimming removed 5 bases at V and 2 bases at J, with 16 bases between. The CDR3 contains 15 residues. The CDR3 DNA is TGTGCCAGTAGTGCCCCCGGGATTGCAGCCTACGAGCAGTACTTC. It codes for CASSAPGIAAYEQYF.

This clonotype was observed many times. J is TRBJ1-1 and V is TRBV28, with D possibly TRBD1 on 5 matching bases. Trimming removed 5 bases at V and 5 bases at J, with 18 bases between. Germline V gene sequence: CDR1 MDHEN, CDR2 SYDVKM. This CDR3 comprises 15 residues. In DNA form, the CDR3 reads TGTGCCAGCAGTACTCCCCGTTCCCGGGGGACTGAAGCTTTCTTT. It encodes CASSTPRSRGTEAFF.

The rearrangement links TRBV27 to TRBJ1-1; D unclear. The germline V gene has CDR1 MNHEY and CDR2 SMNVEV (reference sequence). This CDR3 has 13 amino acids. The V and J ends lost 5 bases and 6 bases respectively, with 13 bases between them. The CDR3 sequence is CASSLGPVSEAFF. The DNA for the CDR3 is TGTGCCAGCAGTCTTGGCCCCGTATCTGAAGCTTTCTTT.

The sample holds a few counts of this clonotype. This chain connects TRBV25-1 to TRBJ2-5; D might be TRBD2 (5 bases). V lost 4 bases to trimming and J lost 7 bases, with 19 bases between them. In germline, CDR1 is MGHDK, CDR2 SYGVNS. The CDR3 totals 15 residues. The CDR3 DNA is TGTGCCAGCAGTGCCCAAGCTTCCCACCTAGCGACCCAGTACTTC. This encodes CASSAQASHLATQYF.

The rearrangement joins TRBV12-3 or TRBV12-4 to TRBJ2-1, with 8 nucleotides matching TRBD1. V shed 8 bases and J 6 bases; nucleotides not matched to a gene: 12. CDR3 length: 15 residues. The CDR3 region has the DNA TGTGCCAGCTTTGGAGGACAGGGAATTTTCAATGAGCAGTTCTTC. Its protein product is CASFGGQGIFNEQFF.

The count of this clonotype is one. The chain links TRBV4-1 to TRBJ2-1; possibly TRBD1 for D (5 bases). CDR3 length: 16 amino acids. The germline V gene encodes CDR1 MGHRA and CDR2 YSYEKL. V gave up 0 bases and J gave up 0 bases, with 9 bases separating them. CDR3 nucleotide sequence: TGCGCCAGCAGCCAAGAATTTGACAGCTCCTACAATGAGCAGTTCTTC. It codes for CASSQEFDSSYNEQFF.

The rearrangement joins TRBV27 to TRBJ1-2, with D hard to call. The germline V gene has CDR1 MNHEY and CDR2 SMNVEV (reference sequence). This CDR3 spans 15 amino acids. The V gene lost 0 bases and the J gene lost 1 base, with 9 bases spanning the gap. The CDR3 loop is CASSLSSRINYGYTF. DNA for the CDR3: TGTGCCAGCAGTTTATCATCCAGGATTAACTATGGCTACACCTTC.

The chain links TRBV28 to TRBJ2-7, with 7 nucleotides matching TRBD1. Germline loops: CDR1 MDHEN, CDR2 SYDVKM. This CDR3 contains 14 residues. V shed 9 bases and J 0 bases; nucleotides not matched to a gene: 8. CDR3 amino acids: CASAGQEASYEQYF. The CDR3, as DNA: TGTGCCAGTGCCGGACAGGAAGCCTCCTACGAGCAGTACTTC.

CDR3 DNA: TGTGCCAGCAGAGGGGAGAGACAGGGCCATGGCTACACCTTC. Its protein product is CASRGERQGHGYTF. This chain joins TRBV7-9 and TRBJ1-2, with TRBD1 identical over 7 bases. Losses at the gene ends were 6 bases for V and 6 bases for J; bases not matched to a gene: 10. This CDR3 contains 14 residues. The germline CDR1 and CDR2 sequences are SEHNR and FQNEAQ (reference sequence).

The chain joins TRBV7-6 to TRBJ2-5; D not resolved. Deletions cut 2 bases from V and 5 bases from J, with 6 bases between. Per the germline V gene, CDR1 is SGHVS and CDR2 is FNYEAQ. The CDR3 contains 12 residues. The CDR3 DNA reads as TGTGCCAGCAGCTTACTGTTTGAGACCCAGTACTTC. Translating it yields CASSLLFETQYF. Using reference TRBV7-6 and TRBJ2-5 for the parts outside the CDR3, the full variable domain is GAGVSQSPRYKVTKRGQDVALRCDPISGHVSLYWYRQALGQGPEFLTYFNYEAQQDKSGLPNDRFSAERPEGSISTLTIQRTEQRDSAMYRCASSLLFETQYFGPGTRLLVL.

This clonotype was counted a few times. The chain has TRBV12-3 or TRBV12-4 and TRBJ1-5; D call uncertain. The CDR3 is 15 residues long. V dropped 1 base and J dropped 2 bases, with 9 bases sitting between them. The CDR3: CASSLVLKGNQPQHF. The CDR3 coding sequence is TGTGCCAGCAGTTTAGTCCTGAAGGGCAATCAGCCCCAGCATTTT.

This clonotype was seen more than once but under ten times. This sequence joins TRBV15 and TRBJ2-7, with a tentative D call TRBD1 (6 bases). Germline V gene lookup returns CDR1 LNHNV and CDR2 YYDKDF (reference sequence). This CDR3 comprises 15 residues. Trimming removed 0 bases at V and 3 bases at J, with 12 bases between. CDR3 protein: CATSRDYEDSYEQYF. The CDR3, as DNA: TGTGCCACCAGCAGAGATTACGAGGACAGCTACGAGCAGTACTTC.

The chain joins TRBV4-1 to TRBJ2-7, with D possibly TRBD1 on 6 matching bases. The V end lost 0 bases, the J end lost 2 bases, and 14 bases lay between the germline ends. Germline loops: CDR1 MGHRA, CDR2 YSYEKL. The CDR3 spans 16 residues. CDR3 sequence reads: CASSQEGGSVTYEQYF. CDR3 DNA: TGCGCCAGCAGCCAAGAAGGGGGAAGCGTAACCTACGAGCAGTACTTC.

This clonotype was picked up one time. The chain uses TRBV19 and TRBJ2-7, with D perhaps matching TRBD2 (5 bases). Trimming stripped 8 bases from V and 0 bases from J, with 14 bases between. Per germline, CDR1 LNHDA and CDR2 SQIVND (reference sequence). The CDR3 loop spans 14 amino acids. The CDR3: CASGLRGTSYEQYF. In DNA form, the CDR3 reads TGTGCCAGTGGACTTCGCGGAACCTCCTACGAGCAGTACTTC.

The rearrangement joins TRBV7-9 to TRBJ2-5, with D tentatively TRBD2 (6 bases). CDR1 and CDR2 from the germline V gene are SEHNR and FQNEAQ (reference sequence). V was clipped by 5 bases and J by 0 bases, with 16 bases between them. The CDR3 length is 16 residues. CDR3 in amino acids: CASSPRPGLHQETQYF. CDR3 in DNA: TGTGCCAGCAGCCCGCGACCGGGACTTCACCAAGAGACCCAGTACTTC.

The chain is built from TRBV27 and TRBJ1-1; D gene unclear. In germline, CDR1 is MNHEY, CDR2 SMNVEV (reference sequence). Trimming left V 5 bases short and J 4 bases short, with 5 bases between. The CDR3 extends over 11 amino acids. The CDR3 loop reads CASSDATEAFF. The CDR3 DNA is TGTGCCAGCAGTGACGCCACTGAAGCTTTCTTT.